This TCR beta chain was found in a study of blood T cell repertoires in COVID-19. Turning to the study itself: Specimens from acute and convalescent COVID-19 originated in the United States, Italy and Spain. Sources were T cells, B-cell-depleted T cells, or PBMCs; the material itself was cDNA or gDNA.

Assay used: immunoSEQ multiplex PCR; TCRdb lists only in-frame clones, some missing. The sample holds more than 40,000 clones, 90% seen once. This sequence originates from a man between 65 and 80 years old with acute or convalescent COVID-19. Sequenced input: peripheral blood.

CDR3 sequence (DNA): TGTGCCAGTAGTATAACAGGCAGCTCCTACAATGAGCAGTTCTTC. Residues: CASSITGSSYNEQFF. J is TRBJ2-1 and V is TRBV19; TRBD1 might be the D (5 bases). Germline V gene lookup returns CDR1 LNHDA and CDR2 SQIVND (reference sequence). The CDR3 spans 15 residues. Trimming stripped 2 bases from V and 0 bases from J, with 8 bases between.